The 23 T cell receptor beta chains in this list originate from one sample, sequenced in a study of chemoradiotherapy in HPV16-positive cancers. Assay used: immunoSEQ multiplex PCR; TCRdb lists only in-frame clones, some missing. This table holds approximately 6,000 clones, roughly 88% found once. Sequences were derived from blood, sampled from a patient who underwent chemoradiotherapy. Receptor source: a human donor with HPV-associated anogenital cancer.

The chain employs TRBV29-1 and TRBJ2-3; possibly TRBD1 for D (5 bases). Trimming pared 0 bases from V and 5 bases from J, leaving 12 bases between. CDR1 and CDR2 from the germline V gene are SQVTM and ANQGSEA. The CDR3 covers 14 residues. The CDR3 region is CSVEEGEVRDTQYF. CDR3 sequence (DNA): TGCAGCGTTGAAGAAGGGGAAGTTAGAGATACGCAGTATTTT.

The chain has TRBV2 and TRBJ1-4; possible D gene TRBD1, 5 bases. The CDR3 totals 15 residues. The ends were cut back, 8 bases at V and 4 bases at J, with 17 bases in the middle. CDR1 is SNHLY and CDR2 is FYNNEI in the germline V gene. The CDR3 reads CASSPGGLNNEKLFF. CDR3 bases: TGTGCCAGCTCCCCCGGGGGTTTAAATAATGAAAAACTGTTTTTT.

CDR3 residues: CASSTGQGAREKLFF. CDR3 nucleotide sequence: TGTGCCAGTAGTACCGGCCAGGGGGCGCGGGAAAAACTGTTTTTT. V usage is TRBV19 and J usage is TRBJ1-4, with TRBD1 matching over 8 bases. V dropped 4 bases and J dropped 8; count of bases not matched to a gene: 9. Looked up from germline, CDR1 is LNHDA and CDR2 is SQIVND (reference sequence). The CDR3 is 15 residues long.

V gene TRBV19 combines with J gene TRBJ1-2; D unresolved. CDR3 length equals 12 residues. Germline V gene sequence: CDR1 LNHDA, CDR2 SQIVND (reference sequence). V lost 3 bases and J 8 bases, leaving 10 bases between the germline ends. The CDR3 loop reads CASSIRGYGYTF. The CDR3 nucleotides read TGTGCCAGTAGTATTCGGGGTTACGGCTACACCTTC.

The chain has TRBV9 and TRBJ2-5, with D uncertain. Germline V CDR1 and CDR2: SGDLS, YYNGEE. The CDR3 extends over 12 amino acids. Trimming cost V 4 bases and J 0 bases, with 4 bases left between them. The CDR3 is CASSTNQETQYF. In nucleotides, the CDR3 is TGTGCCAGCAGCACAAACCAAGAGACCCAGTACTTC.

The chain carries TRBV28 and TRBJ1-2; D remains unclear. Germline loops: CDR1 MDHEN, CDR2 SYDVKM. This CDR3 comprises 13 residues. V lost 3 bases and J 4 bases, leaving 9 bases between the germline ends. This CDR3 reads CASSFVGSYGYTF. The CDR3 DNA follows: TGTGCCAGCAGTTTTGTGGGGAGCTATGGCTACACCTTC.

The sample holds one count of this clone. This rearrangement joins TRBV27 to TRBJ2-7; 8 nucleotides align to TRBD2. Germline lookup yields CDR1 MNHEY and CDR2 SMNVEV (reference sequence). The CDR3 loop spans 15 amino acids. V lost 2 bases to trimming and J lost 3 bases; unmatched junction nucleotides: 6. CDR3 sequence (DNA): TGTGCCAGCAGTTTACGGGGGGGACTATTCTACGAGCAGTACTTC. Residues: CASSLRGGLFYEQYF.

The genes are TRBV29-1 and TRBJ2-7, with D perhaps assigned TRBD1 or TRBD2 (5 bases each). Germline lookup yields CDR1 SQVTM and CDR2 ANQGSEA. Trimming removed 7 bases at V and 3 bases at J, with 13 bases between. CDR3 length: 12 amino acids. This chain's CDR3 is CSARDDNYEQYF. DNA for the CDR3: TGCAGCGCTCGGGACGATAACTACGAGCAGTACTTC.

The genes are TRBV5-1 and TRBJ2-3, with D possibly TRBD2 on 6 matching bases. Germline CDR1 reads SGHRS; CDR2 reads YFSETQ. Trimming pared 2 bases from V and 4 bases from J, leaving 11 bases between. The CDR3 is 14 amino acids. CDR3 amino acids: CASSFGGDADTQYF. CDR3 in DNA: TGCGCCAGCAGCTTTGGAGGGGATGCAGATACGCAGTATTTT. The full variable domain, its missing parts supplied by reference TRBV5-1 and TRBJ2-3, is KAGVTQTPRYLIKTRGQQVTLSCSPISGHRSVSWYQQTPGQGLQFLFEYFSETQRNKGNFPGRFSGRQFSNSRSEMNVSTLELGDSALYLCASSFGGDADTQYFGPGTRLTVL.

Only one count was recorded for this clone. This rearrangement joins TRBV19 to TRBJ2-1, with a tentative D call TRBD1 (6 bases). V was cut by 4 bases and J by 1 base, with 14 bases left in between. The germline V gene encodes CDR1 LNHDA and CDR2 SQIVND (reference sequence). The CDR3 is 16 residues long. The CDR3 DNA is TGTGCCAGTAGTACCCGGACAGCCTCGTCCTACAATGAGCAGTTCTTC. Encoded protein: CASSTRTASSYNEQFF.

The chain has TRBV30 and TRBJ2-3; a possible D gene is TRBD1 (6 bases). V was shortened by 8 bases and J by 2 bases, with 20 bases between the two germline ends. Germline CDR1 is GTSNPN and CDR2 is SVGIG (reference sequence). The CDR3 length is 15 residues. CDR3 sequence reads: CASTGSDISTDTQYF. DNA for the CDR3: TGTGCCAGTACAGGGTCCGATATATCCACAGATACGCAGTATTTT.

This chain connects TRBV7-2 to TRBJ2-2, with TRBD2 matching 15 bases. Unmatched junction bases numbered 12, after V lost 5 bases and J lost 8 bases. Germline CDR1 reads SGHTA; CDR2 reads FQGNSA. The CDR3 totals 18 residues. CDR3 in amino acids: CASSLRTSGGASGGELFF. As DNA, the CDR3 is TGTGCCAGCAGCCTCCGGACTAGCGGGGGGGCCAGCGGGGGGGAGCTGTTTTTT.

The chain combines TRBV6-1 with TRBJ1-6; no clear D gene. Germline V CDR1 and CDR2: MNHNS, SASEGT. The CDR3 consists of 15 residues. Trimming removed 3 bases at V and 3 bases at J, with 9 bases between. CDR3 coding DNA: TGTGCCAGCAGTGACGGAGCGGGCTATAATTCACCCCTCCACTTT. Translating gives CASSDGAGYNSPLHF.

V gene TRBV7-2 combines with J gene TRBJ2-2, with 9 bases identical to TRBD1. CDR1 and CDR2 from the germline V gene are SGHTA and FQGNSA. V dropped 2 bases and J dropped 1; count of bases not matched to a gene: 2. This CDR3 region has 16 residues. The CDR3 region is CASSLLDRGNTGELFF. The CDR3 DNA is TGTGCCAGCAGCTTATTGGACAGGGGGAACACCGGGGAGCTGTTTTTT.

The rearrangement links TRBV6-1 to TRBJ2-5; 8 nucleotides align to TRBD1. This CDR3 has 14 residues. The germline gives CDR1 MNHNS, CDR2 SASEGT. J lost 1 base, V lost 5 bases, and 3 bases had no gene match. The CDR3 reads CASSMGTGQETQYF. For the CDR3, the DNA is TGTGCCAGCAGTATGGGGACAGGCCAAGAGACCCAGTACTTC.

The rearrangement uses TRBV7-9 and TRBJ2-2, with D uncertain. This CDR3 spans 14 amino acids. V lost 3 bases, J lost 4 bases, and 9 bases lay in between. The germline gives CDR1 SEHNR, CDR2 FQNEAQ (reference sequence). The CDR3 region is CASSFDIPTGELFF. As DNA, the CDR3 is TGTGCCAGCAGCTTTGATATACCCACCGGGGAGCTGTTTTTT.

The chain uses TRBV27 and TRBJ1-2, with 7 bases identical to TRBD1. The CDR3 runs 17 residues. The germline gives CDR1 MNHEY, CDR2 SMNVEV (reference sequence). J lost 6 bases, V lost 5 bases, and 18 bases had no gene match. The CDR3 DNA reads TGTGCCAGCAGTCCTCTTCTCTACAGGGGATGGACCCATGGCTACACCTTC. Encoded protein: CASSPLLYRGWTHGYTF.

This rearrangement joins TRBV5-1 to TRBJ2-1; TRBD1 matches at 10 bases. Per the germline V gene, CDR1 is SGHRS and CDR2 is YFSETQ. J was trimmed by 1 base and V by 4 bases; bases with no gene match: 5. This CDR3 has 16 amino acids. CDR3 region: CASSPPGQGSYNEQFF. In nucleotides, the CDR3 is TGCGCCAGCAGCCCACCGGGACAGGGGTCCTACAATGAGCAGTTCTTC.

V and J are TRBV21-1 and TRBJ1-2; the D call in the table, TRBD1, was not verified against the DNA. TRBV21-1 is shown as a pseudogene. The CDR3 loop spans 13 amino acids. CDR3 nucleotides: TGTGCCAGCATCCCTTACAGGGACGGGGGCTACACCTTC. Translation: CASIPYRDGGYTF.

This clone is labeled large. The chain carries TRBV27 and TRBJ1-5, with TRBD1 matching 7 bases. Germline values: CDR1 MNHEY, CDR2 SMNVEV (reference sequence). The CDR3 runs to 17 residues. Trimming cost V 5 bases and J 6 bases; bases outside gene matches: 16. This CDR3 is CASSLFADFRGVQPQHF. CDR3 DNA sequence: TGTGCCAGCAGTCTGTTTGCAGACTTCAGGGGGGTTCAGCCCCAGCATTTT.

This rearrangement joins TRBV7-2 to TRBJ2-7, with 10 bases lining up with TRBD1. CDR1 and CDR2 (germline): SGHTA, FQGNSA. CDR3 size: 13 residues. V lost 5 bases to trimming and J lost 3 bases; unmatched junction nucleotides: 1. The DNA for the CDR3 is TGTGCCAGCAGCCGGACAGGGGGCTACGAGCAGTACTTC. Encoded protein: CASSRTGGYEQYF.

This clone was picked up one time. V is TRBV9 and J is TRBJ2-2; 13 bases match TRBD2. This CDR3 region has 21 residues. The germline V gene has CDR1 SGDLS and CDR2 YYNGEE. Trimming at V came to 0 bases and at J to 5 bases, leaving 16 bases not matched to a gene. CDR3 region: CASSVAGQGLAGSAGTGELFF. The CDR3 region has the DNA TGTGCCAGCAGCGTAGCGGGACAGGGACTAGCGGGGTCGGCGGGGACCGGGGAGCTGTTTTTT.

In this sample, this clone turned up once. The rearrangement links TRBV2 to TRBJ2-5, with TRBD2 identical over 10 bases. This CDR3 has 21 amino acids. Unmatched junction bases numbered 20, after V lost 0 bases and J lost 4 bases. Germline CDR1 SNHLY, CDR2 FYNNEI. This CDR3 is CASSEALPGWLAGVGGETQYF. The CDR3 coding sequence is TGTGCCAGCAGTGAAGCGCTTCCCGGCTGGCTAGCGGGAGTCGGGGGAGAGACCCAGTACTTC.